This record looks at one TCR beta chain sequence and its context. Assay: immunoSEQ multiplex PCR; the TCRdb copy retains only in-frame clones and omits some. The profile shows 120,000 or so clones, roughly 74% of them singletons. These data belong to a study of blood T cell repertoires in COVID-19. The material sequenced was peripheral blood. The sequence derives from a man aged 60-69 years with acute or convalescent COVID-19.

The CDR3: CASSVSGGAEQYF. The CDR3 DNA reads TGTGCCAGCAGCGTATCGGGGGGGGCCGAGCAGTACTTC. The V gene is TRBV3-1 (or the pseudogene TRBV3-2), the J gene TRBJ2-7, with 8 bases identical to TRBD2. Germline V gives CDR1 LGHDT, CDR2 YNNKEL (reference sequence). The trim removed 5 bases at V and 6 bases at J, leaving 6 bases unmatched. This CDR3 has 13 amino acids.